These 3 T cell receptor beta chains were sequenced from one sample in a study of CD8 T cells in Susac syndrome. Reverse transcription used roughly 0.5 to 1 ug RNA and random hexamers. TCRdb passed the immunoSEQ multiplex PCR reads through MiXCR, listing each CDR3 protein once. The top ten hold approximately 0.4% of the sample, which has 73,000 or so distinct CDR3 sequences, over 85% seen once. The sample was CD8+ T cells from PBMCs. The receptors come from a human donor with multiple sclerosis.

The chain carries TRBV5-1 and TRBJ2-5; 9 bases are shared with TRBD2. CDR1 is SGHRS and CDR2 is YFSETQ in the germline V gene. The CDR3 loop spans 16 amino acids. V shed 0 bases and J 0 bases; nucleotides not matched to a gene: 3. The DNA for the CDR3 is TGCGCCAGCAGCTTGGTCCTAGCGGGACACCAAGAGACCCAGTACTTC. Translation: CASSLVLAGHQETQYF.

Here the CDR3 reads CASSLGDNQPQHF. The DNA of the CDR3 is TGTGCCAGCAGTTTAGGAGACAATCAGCCCCAGCATTTT. The rearrangement joins TRBV27 to TRBJ1-5, with D unresolved. This CDR3 spans 13 amino acids. Germline V lookup: CDR1 MNHEY, CDR2 SMNVEV (reference sequence). Trimming took 2 bases from V and 3 from J, leaving 5 bases between them.

The chain combines TRBV27 with TRBJ2-4, with D possibly being TRBD1 (6 bases). The germline gives CDR1 MNHEY, CDR2 SMNVEV (reference sequence). There are 16 residues in the CDR3. Trimming removed 5 bases from V and 2 bases from J, with 16 bases in between. CDR3 loop: CASSPPPDRSKNIQYF. The CDR3 bases are TGTGCCAGCAGTCCCCCCCCCGACAGGTCCAAAAACATTCAGTACTTC.